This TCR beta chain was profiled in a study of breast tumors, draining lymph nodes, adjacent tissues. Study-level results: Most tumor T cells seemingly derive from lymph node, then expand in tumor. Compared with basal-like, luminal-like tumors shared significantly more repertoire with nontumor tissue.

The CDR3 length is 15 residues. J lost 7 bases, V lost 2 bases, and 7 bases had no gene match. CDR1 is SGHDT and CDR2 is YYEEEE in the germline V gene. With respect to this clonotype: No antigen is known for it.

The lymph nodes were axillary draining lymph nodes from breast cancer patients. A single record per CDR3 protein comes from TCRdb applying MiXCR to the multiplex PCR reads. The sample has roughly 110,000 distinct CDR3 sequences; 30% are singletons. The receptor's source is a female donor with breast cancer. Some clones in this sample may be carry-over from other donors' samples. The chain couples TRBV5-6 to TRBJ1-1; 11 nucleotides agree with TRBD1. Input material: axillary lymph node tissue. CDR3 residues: CASSLLGTGGGEAFF. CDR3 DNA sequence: TGTGCCAGCAGCTTACTCGGGACAGGGGGGGGTGAAGCTTTCTTT.